This T cell receptor (beta chain) comes out of a study of T cells expressing NK-cell markers. Following a re-call of the 5' RACE reads, TCRdb has one entry per CDR3 protein and lacks DNA. The table counts fewer than 550,000 distinct CDR3 sequences; about 1.5% lies in the top ten. Germline V gene sequence: CDR1 SGHRS, CDR2 YFSETQ. This CDR3 spans 14 amino acids. The chain links TRBV5-1 to TRBJ2-7; TCRdb's assignment of TRBD2 cannot be checked, as there is no DNA. The sequencing input was blood T cells: a sorted CD56 or NKG2C T cell subset, CD4+ or CD8+ T cells, or bulk PBMC T cells (not recorded which). This clonotype originated in a woman aged 45-65 years in good health. The CDR3 is CASSQGRPPYEQYF.